The 31 T cell receptor beta chains listed next were all sequenced from one sample in a study of T cell responses to AZD1222 COVID-19 vaccine. Generated by immunoSEQ multiplex PCR, the TCRdb table keeps only in-frame clones and is missing some. The sample lists around 200,000 clones; about 93% were seen once. This specimen consisted of peripheral blood, obtained 28 days after the second dose of the MenACWY control vaccine. Receptor source: an adult who received the MenACWY meningococcal vaccine as a control.

The rearrangement joins TRBV2 to TRBJ1-1; D remains ambiguous. CDR1 is SNHLY, CDR2 FYNNEI, per germline. CDR3 size: 11 residues. The ends were cut back, 2 bases at V and 10 bases at J, with 8 bases in the middle. DNA of the CDR3: TGTGCCAGCAGTGAACGGTTGAGAGCTTTCTTT. This gives the protein CASSERLRAFF.

CDR3 nucleotides: TGCGCCAGCAGCTTGGATCCTAGCGGGGGATACGAGCAGTACTTC. Translation gives CASSLDPSGGYEQYF. The chain combines TRBV5-1 with TRBJ2-7, with 10 bases lining up with TRBD2. The CDR3 length is 15 residues. Germline V CDR1 and CDR2: SGHRS, YFSETQ. The V and J ends lost 0 bases and 4 bases, in that order; junction bases with no gene match: 4.

This clone was detected only a few times. The rearrangement uses TRBV6-2 or TRBV6-3 and TRBJ1-2; no reliable D call. Germline values: CDR1 MNHEY, CDR2 SVGEGT. CDR3 length: 16 amino acids. Trimming left V 2 bases short and J 5 bases short, with 18 bases between. CDR3 loop: CASSYQPASGLYGYTF. The CDR3 bases are TGTGCCAGCAGTTACCAGCCAGCCTCGGGCCTGTATGGCTACACCTTC.

The chain recombines TRBV3-1 (or the pseudogene TRBV3-2) with TRBJ2-7; 7 nucleotides match TRBD1. CDR1 is LGHDT and CDR2 is YNNKEL in the germline V gene (reference sequence). The CDR3 totals 15 residues. The J segment lost 3 bases and the V segment lost 1 base, leaving 6 bases of the junction unmatched. CDR3: CASSQVGGQFYEQYF. The CDR3 nucleotides are TGTGCCAGCAGCCAAGTAGGGGGACAGTTCTACGAGCAGTACTTC.

The gene calls are TRBV5-1 and TRBJ2-1; 9 bases are shared with TRBD2. This CDR3 has 15 amino acids. V was clipped by 0 bases and J by 9 bases; unmatched bases: 7. From germline, CDR1 is SGHRS and CDR2 YFSETQ. The chain's CDR3 is CASSLEGSGGGEQFF. The CDR3 bases are TGCGCCAGCAGCTTGGAGGGTAGCGGGGGAGGTGAGCAGTTCTTC. Drawing the rest from reference TRBV5-1 and TRBJ2-1, the complete variable domain is KAGVTQTPRYLIKTRGQQVTLSCSPISGHRSVSWYQQTPGQGLQFLFEYFSETQRNKGNFPGRFSGRQFSNSRSEMNVSTLELGDSALYLCASSLEGSGGGEQFFGPGTRLTVL.

The genes are TRBV23-1 and TRBJ1-2, with unresolved D. TRBV23-1 is annotated as an ORF whose role is uncertain. There are 13 residues in the CDR3. V was shortened by 5 bases and J by 4 bases, with 11 bases between the two germline ends. CDR3 sequence (DNA): TGCGCCAGCAGTTTCCGACGGGCCTATGGCTACACCTTC. Its translation is CASSFRRAYGYTF.

This clone was seen once. This chain links TRBV28 with TRBJ1-2; a possible D gene is TRBD1 (6 bases). CDR3 length: 15 amino acids. Trimming shortened V by 6 bases and J by 4 bases, and 18 bases separated the two germline ends. The germline V gene has CDR1 MDHEN and CDR2 SYDVKM. The CDR3: CASSRSGTKGYGYTF. CDR3 DNA sequence: TGTGCCAGCAGCAGATCCGGGACAAAAGGCTATGGCTACACCTTC.

Concerning this clone: The junction differs from germline at one of its ends, possibly a read error. The genes are TRBV9 and TRBJ2-3; 8 positions agree with TRBD2. This CDR3 contains 14 residues. Germline CDR1 is SGDLS and CDR2 is YYNGEE. In DNA form, the CDR3 reads TGTGCCAGCAGCGTAGGGACTAGCACGGATACGCAGTATTTT. It translates to CASSVGTSTDTQYF.

The chain has TRBV4-2 and TRBJ1-2, with no clear D. The CDR3 has 16 residues. The germline V gene has CDR1 LGHNA and CDR2 YNFKEQ. V lost 0 bases to trimming and J lost 2 bases, with 13 bases between them. The CDR3 sequence: CASSQERWAENYGYTF. CDR3 nucleotides: TGTGCCAGCAGCCAAGAACGCTGGGCGGAGAACTATGGCTACACCTTC.

The chain links TRBV7-9 to TRBJ2-3; no firm D call. Looked up from germline, CDR1 is SEHNR and CDR2 is FQNEAQ (reference sequence). The CDR3 extends over 13 amino acids. Trimming shortened V by 3 bases and J by 1 base, and 5 bases separated the two germline ends. The CDR3 DNA sequence: TGTGCCAGCAGCTTCCAGGGCACAGATACGCAGTATTTT. Encoded protein: CASSFQGTDTQYF.

This clone was observed a single time. The genes are TRBV18 and TRBJ1-1; tentative D call: TRBD1 (5 bases). The CDR3 sequence is 13 residues long. Germline CDR1 KGHSH, CDR2 LQKENI. V was clipped by 6 bases and J by 3 bases, with 11 bases between them. The CDR3: CASSQQDYTEAFF. CDR3 coding DNA: TGTGCCAGCTCCCAACAGGATTACACTGAAGCTTTCTTT. The variable domain in full, completed from reference TRBV18 and TRBJ1-1, reads NAGVMQNPRHLVRRRGQEARLRCSPMKGHSHVYWYRQLPEEGLKFMVYLQKENIIDESGMPKERFSAEFPKEGPSILRIQQVVRGDSAAYFCASSQQDYTEAFFGQGTRLTVV.

The CDR3 DNA reads as TGTGCCAGCAGTTTCAGGGGGCTAACCTACGAGCAGTACTTC. Protein sequence: CASSFRGLTYEQYF. The rearrangement joins TRBV28 to TRBJ2-7; 8 positions agree with TRBD1. CDR3 length: 14 amino acids. Germline values: CDR1 MDHEN, CDR2 SYDVKM. The V and J ends lost 3 bases and 2 bases, in that order; junction bases with no gene match: 3. Filled out from reference TRBV28 and TRBJ2-7, the complete variable domain reads DVKVTQSSRYLVKRTGEKVFLECVQDMDHENMFWYRQDPGLGLRLIYFSYDVKMKEKGDIPEGYSVSREKKERFSLILESASTNQTSMYLCASSFRGLTYEQYFGPGTRLTVT.

The chain employs TRBV3-1 (or the pseudogene TRBV3-2) and TRBJ1-1; D gene unclear. Between the trimmed V and J ends, which lost 3 bases and 8 bases, there was a span of 16 bases. Germline lookup yields CDR1 LGHDT and CDR2 YNNKEL (reference sequence). This CDR3 has 14 amino acids. CDR3 in amino acids: CASSHGRSSWEAFF. The CDR3 DNA sequence: TGTGCCAGCAGCCACGGGCGGAGTTCTTGGGAAGCTTTCTTT.

The V call is TRBV7-9, the J call TRBJ2-4; D call uncertain. There are 13 residues in the CDR3. The V gene's germline CDR1 is SEHNR and CDR2 FQNEAQ (reference sequence). V gave up 5 bases and J gave up 5 bases, with 10 bases separating them. As DNA, the CDR3 is TGTGCCAGCAGCCTCCCGGTCCAAAACATTCAGTACTTC. Translated: CASSLPVQNIQYF.

The genes are TRBV12-3 or TRBV12-4 and TRBJ1-4; no clear D gene. The CDR3 totals 12 residues. With 0 bases removed from V and 12 bases from J, the gap between germline ends came to 8 bases. The CDR3: CASSLAGPQLFF. Here the CDR3 DNA reads TGTGCCAGCAGTTTAGCGGGCCCTCAACTGTTTTTT.

This clone was recorded only once. The chain recombines TRBV3-1 (or the pseudogene TRBV3-2) with TRBJ1-2; the match to TRBD1 covers 9 bases. The ends lost 0 bases at V and 8 bases at J; junction bases unmatched: 10. The CDR3 is 16 residues long. Germline V gene lookup returns CDR1 LGHDT and CDR2 YNNKEL (reference sequence). Here the CDR3 DNA reads TGTGCCAGCAGCCAAGATCTAGGACAGGGGTTCGGCGGCTACACCTTC. This sequence encodes CASSQDLGQGFGGYTF.

This rearrangement joins TRBV6-6 to TRBJ1-2; 7 nucleotides agree with TRBD1. Unmatched junction bases numbered 16, after V lost 7 bases and J lost 8 bases. The CDR3 has 15 amino acids. Germline CDR1 MNHNY, CDR2 SVGAGI (reference sequence). The CDR3 DNA is TGTGCCAGCAACCATCGAGGGGGCGAACGTGGAGGCTACACCTTC. This gives the protein CASNHRGGERGGYTF.

As to this clone: In the same sample, other DNA sequences code for this CDR3. The gene calls are TRBV12-3 or TRBV12-4 and TRBJ1-2; D uncertain. V lost 0 bases and J 4 bases, leaving 3 bases between the germline ends. The length of the CDR3 is 12 residues. This CDR3 reads CASSLAGYGYTF. CDR3 DNA sequence: TGTGCCAGCAGTTTAGCGGGCTATGGCTACACCTTC.

Notes on this clone: Other DNA variants within this sample encode the same CDR3. The J gene is TRBJ1-5, the V gene TRBV10-3; D perhaps matches TRBD1 (6 bases). V was trimmed by 2 bases and J by 4 bases, leaving 9 bases between them. In germline, CDR1 is ENHRY, CDR2 SYGVKD. The CDR3 is 14 residues long. The CDR3 nucleotides read TGTGCCATCAGTGAGAGGGGGGGGAATCAGCCCCAGCATTTT. Translating it yields CAISERGGNQPQHF.

V and J are TRBV10-2 and TRBJ2-7; 10 bases line up with TRBD1. This CDR3 has 13 amino acids. Losses at the gene ends were 6 bases for V and 3 bases for J; bases not matched to a gene: 2. Looked up from germline, CDR1 is WSHSY and CDR2 is SAAADI. CDR3 nucleotide sequence: TGCGCCAGCAGCCGGACAGGGGGCTACGAGCAGTACTTC. This codes for CASSRTGGYEQYF.

The gene calls are TRBV30 and TRBJ2-3; the match to TRBD1 covers 9 bases. Germline V gives CDR1 GTSNPN, CDR2 SVGIG (reference sequence). V trimming: 0 bases; J trimming: 2 bases; junction bases outside the gene matches: 6. The CDR3 consists of 16 residues. DNA of the CDR3: TGTGCCTGGAGTGTACGTGGGACAGGGTACACAGATACGCAGTATTTT. It codes for CAWSVRGTGYTDTQYF.

The rearrangement joins TRBV5-5 to TRBJ2-5, with D perhaps matching TRBD1 (6 bases). V was shortened by 0 bases and J by 5 bases, with 17 bases between the two germline ends. This CDR3 has 16 residues. Germline loops: CDR1 SGHKS, CDR2 YYEKEE (reference sequence). The CDR3 region is CASSLASGTPRETQYF. As DNA, the CDR3 is TGTGCCAGCAGCTTGGCCTCCGGGACACCTCGGGAGACCCAGTACTTC. Using reference TRBV5-5 and TRBJ2-5 for the parts outside the CDR3, the full variable domain is DAGVTQSPTHLIKTRGQQVTLRCSPISGHKSVSWYQQVLGQGPQFIFQYYEKEERGRGNFPDRFSARQFPNYSSELNVNALLLGDSALYLCASSLASGTPRETQYFGPGTRLLVL.

The V and J genes are TRBV2 and TRBJ2-1; TRBD2 matches 7 bases. Germline V lookup: CDR1 SNHLY, CDR2 FYNNEI. This CDR3 is 15 amino acids long. The J segment lost 1 base and the V segment lost 4 bases, leaving 4 bases of the junction unmatched. The CDR3: CASSGGGWSYNEQFF. In nucleotides, the CDR3 is TGTGCCAGCAGTGGGGGGGGTTGGTCCTACAATGAGCAGTTCTTC.

The chain links TRBV30 to TRBJ1-1, with 11 nucleotides matching TRBD1. CDR3 size: 15 residues. V was clipped by 3 bases and J by 5 bases; unmatched bases: 8. Germline assignment: CDR1 GTSNPN and CDR2 SVGIG (reference sequence). Here the CDR3 DNA reads TGTGCCTGGAGACTGGGGGACAGGGGGAAAACTGAAGCTTTCTTT. Its translation: CAWRLGDRGKTEAFF.

The chain joins TRBV19 to TRBJ2-3; D is ambiguous. V was pared by 8 bases and J by 3 bases, with 18 bases between. CDR1 is LNHDA and CDR2 is SQIVND in the germline V gene (reference sequence). The CDR3 totals 15 residues. The CDR3 sequence is CASDTAGGTTDTQYF. CDR3 in DNA: TGTGCCAGTGATACAGCCGGTGGCACAACAGATACGCAGTATTTT.

The rearrangement joins TRBV5-1 to TRBJ1-1, with D possibly being TRBD1 (6 bases). Germline-derived CDR1 and CDR2 are SGHRS and YFSETQ. This CDR3 is 15 amino acids long. Deletions cut 5 bases from V and 2 bases from J, with 16 bases between. The CDR3, as DNA: TGCGCCAGCAGGCCAGGGGACGGGCCCAACACTGAAGCTTTCTTT. This translates into CASRPGDGPNTEAFF.

This chain joins TRBV5-1 and TRBJ2-3; TRBD1 is a possible D gene (6 bases). Trimming shortened V by 3 bases and J by 2 bases, and 13 bases separated the two germline ends. Germline loops: CDR1 SGHRS, CDR2 YFSETQ. The CDR3 has 15 amino acids. The CDR3 DNA sequence: TGCGCCAGCAGCTCTATGGACAGACTCACAGATACGCAGTATTTT. This translates into CASSSMDRLTDTQYF.

The V and J genes are TRBV3-1 (or the pseudogene TRBV3-2) and TRBJ1-2; 8 bases map to TRBD1. The CDR3 spans 13 residues. Trimming took 5 bases from V and 2 from J; bases not matched to a gene: 1. The germline CDR1 and CDR2 sequences are LGHDT and YNNKEL (reference sequence). The CDR3, as DNA: TGTGCCAGCAGCGGACAGGGCAACTATGGCTACACCTTC. Protein product: CASSGQGNYGYTF.

The DNA of the CDR3 is TGTGCCAGCAGTGGAAGACGGACTAGCACAGATACGCAGTATTTT. Translating gives CASSGRRTSTDTQYF. The chain is built from TRBV2 and TRBJ2-3, with D perhaps matching TRBD2 (5 bases). Germline V gives CDR1 SNHLY, CDR2 FYNNEI. The germline V and J ends were trimmed by 4 bases and 0 bases, with 11 bases remaining between them. The CDR3 sequence is 15 residues long.

The V call is TRBV7-2, the J call TRBJ1-5; D is possibly TRBD1 (5 bases). Germline V lookup: CDR1 SGHTA, CDR2 FQGNSA. This CDR3 is built from 14 residues. V lost 6 bases and J lost 3, with 12 bases in between. The CDR3 protein is CASRLQGANQPQHF. DNA for the CDR3: TGTGCCAGCAGACTTCAGGGAGCCAATCAGCCCCAGCATTTT.

V and J are TRBV6-5 and TRBJ1-6; TRBD1 aligns across 8 bases. The CDR3 runs to 15 residues. Germline values: CDR1 MNHEY, CDR2 SVGAGI. The V and J ends lost 5 bases and 7 bases, in that order; junction bases with no gene match: 7. The CDR3 coding sequence is TGTGCCAGCAGTATTGACCGGACAGGGAATTCACCCCTCCACTTT. Translation: CASSIDRTGNSPLHF.